The clone carrying this T cell receptor (beta chain) was observed a single time. Specified time point: new active TB diagnosis, blood taken before or within 7 days of starting treatment. On average approximately 100,000 T cells per donor were immunosequenced. The repertoire was sequenced with immunoSEQ multiplex PCR; TCRdb's copy has only in-frame clones and lacks some. The data show tens of thousands of clones, roughly nine tenths seen once. Germline assignment: CDR1 MNHNS and CDR2 SASEGT. V shed 1 base, J shed 6 bases, and the junction held 12 bases outside the gene matches. The length of the CDR3 is 19 residues. This record comes from a study of T cells in tuberculosis. Study-wide context: A South African cohort included IGRA-negative adolescents, latently infected IGRA-positive adolescents and adults with active tuberculosis.

The V call is TRBV6-1, the J call TRBJ2-3, with 14 bases that match TRBD2. The origin of this receptor is an adult with tuberculosis. Some clones in this sample may be carry-over from other donors' samples. This sample comprised PBMCs, obtained at tuberculosis diagnosis. CDR3 coding DNA: TGTGCCAGCAGTGAAGGTGGGACTAGCGGGGGCCCCCTTGGGGATACGCAGTATTTT. Its protein product is CASSEGGTSGGPLGDTQYF.